A selection of T cell receptor beta chains follows, all from one sample in a study of regulatory T cells. Sequencing used immunoSEQ multiplex PCR; TCRdb keeps in-frame clones, though not all of them. The repertoire consists of 3,500 to 4,500 clones, with about 90% occurring once and the leading ten covering 2.5% to 3%. Sequenced sample: CD4+ Tregs sorted from blood. Source of these receptors: a child younger than 10 with CD3G deficiency. CDR3s include the opening cysteine and the closing phenylalanine or tryptophan. A D gene is named only where the DNA matches it firmly. The size field is filled for only some rows; it gives once, few, many or a size class.

d_call	v_call	j_call	clone_size	cdr3_nt	cdr3_aa
TRBD1	TRBV28	TRBJ2-7	.	TGTGCCAGCAGTTTCGGCGGGACAGGGAGAGTGGAGCAGTACTTC	CASSFGGTGRVEQYF
.	TRBV28	TRBJ2-7	.	TGTGCCAGCAGTTTAGGGACGGACTACGAGCAGTACTTC	CASSLGTDYEQYF
TRBD1	TRBV28	TRBJ1-2	.	TGTGCCAGCAGTTGGACAGGGAAGAACTATGGCTACACCTTC	CASSWTGKNYGYTF
TRBD1	TRBV5-1	TRBJ2-2	once	TGCGCCAGCAGCGCCGGCGGGACAGGGCGCGGGGAGCTGTTTTTT	CASSAGGTGRGELFF
.	TRBV6-6	TRBJ2-1	.	TGTGCCAGCAGACCCCCACGCGCCTTTGGGAACAATGAGCAGTTCTTC	CASRPPRAFGNNEQFF
TRBD2	TRBV29-1	TRBJ2-2	.	TGCAGCGTTGACACGGGAGGGCCGGGGATAGGAAATGGCACCGGGGAGCTGTTTTTT	CSVDTGGPGIGNGTGELFF
.	TRBV10-3	TRBJ1-6	.	TGTGCCATCAGAAAGACAGAGGGCGATAATTCACCCCTCCACTTT	CAIRKTEGDNSPLHF
.	TRBV5-1	TRBJ2-3	.	TGCGCCAGCAGCTTGGCCGGACAGATAACAGATACGCAGTATTTT	CASSLAGQITDTQYF
TRBD2	TRBV28	TRBJ2-1	.	TGTGCCAGCAGCACCCTTTTAGCGGGAGTTTACTACAATGAGCAGTTCTTC	CASSTLLAGVYYNEQFF
TRBD2	TRBV28	TRBJ2-7	once	TGTGCCAGCAGTCCCTTTAGCGGGAGAAAGAACGAGCAGTACTTC	CASSPFSGRKNEQYF
.	TRBV5-1	TRBJ2-1	once	TGCGCCAGCACCGTAGGTAGCGGCTACAATGAGCAGTTCTTC	CASTVGSGYNEQFF
.	TRBV5-1	TRBJ1-4	.	TGCGCCAGCAGCCTCGGACGAAACAGGGAGGATGAAAAACTGTTTTTT	CASSLGRNREDEKLFF